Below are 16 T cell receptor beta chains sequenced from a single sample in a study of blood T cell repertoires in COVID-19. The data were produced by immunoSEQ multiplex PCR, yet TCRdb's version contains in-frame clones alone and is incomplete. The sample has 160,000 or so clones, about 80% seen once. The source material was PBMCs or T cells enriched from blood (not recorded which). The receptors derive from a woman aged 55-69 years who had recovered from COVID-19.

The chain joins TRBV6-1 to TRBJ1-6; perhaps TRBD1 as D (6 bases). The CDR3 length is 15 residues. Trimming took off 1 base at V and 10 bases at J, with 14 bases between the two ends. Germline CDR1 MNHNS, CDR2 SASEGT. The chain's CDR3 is CASSEGTEGHSPLHF. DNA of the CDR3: TGTGCCAGCAGTGAAGGGACAGAGGGTCACTCACCCCTCCACTTT.

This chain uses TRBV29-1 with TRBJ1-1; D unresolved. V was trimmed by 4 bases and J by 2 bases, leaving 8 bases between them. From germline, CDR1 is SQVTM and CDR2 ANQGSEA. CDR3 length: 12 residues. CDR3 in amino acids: CSVAQLNTEAFF. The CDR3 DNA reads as TGCAGCGTTGCTCAACTCAACACTGAAGCTTTCTTT.

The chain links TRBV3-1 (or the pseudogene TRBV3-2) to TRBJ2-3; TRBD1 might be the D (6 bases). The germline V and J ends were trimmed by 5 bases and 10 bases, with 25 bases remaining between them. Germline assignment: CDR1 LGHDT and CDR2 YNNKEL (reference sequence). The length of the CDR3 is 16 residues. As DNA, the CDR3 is TGTGCCAGCAGCGAGCCGGGACAAGTCCGGTCGATGGCGCAGTATTTT. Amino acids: CASSEPGQVRSMAQYF.

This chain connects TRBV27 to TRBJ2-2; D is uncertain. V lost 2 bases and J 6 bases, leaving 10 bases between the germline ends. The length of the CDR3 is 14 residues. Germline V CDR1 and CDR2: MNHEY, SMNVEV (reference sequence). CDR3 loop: CASSLPPPAGELFF. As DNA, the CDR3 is TGTGCCAGCAGTTTACCCCCGCCGGCCGGGGAGCTGTTTTTT.

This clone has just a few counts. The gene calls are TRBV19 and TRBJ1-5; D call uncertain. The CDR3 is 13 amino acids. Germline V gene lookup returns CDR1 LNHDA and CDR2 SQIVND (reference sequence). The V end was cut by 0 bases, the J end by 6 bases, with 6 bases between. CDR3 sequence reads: CASSIDGVQPQHF. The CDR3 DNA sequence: TGTGCCAGTAGTATAGATGGAGTTCAGCCCCAGCATTTT.

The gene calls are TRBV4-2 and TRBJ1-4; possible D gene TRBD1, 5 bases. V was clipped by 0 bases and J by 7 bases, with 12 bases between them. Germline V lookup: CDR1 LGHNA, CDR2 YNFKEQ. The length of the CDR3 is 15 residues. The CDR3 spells CASSQDSPQGEKLFF. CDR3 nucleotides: TGTGCCAGCAGCCAAGATTCCCCGCAGGGTGAAAAACTGTTTTTT.

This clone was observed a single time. In DNA, the CDR3 is TGCAGCGTTGCCGGGACTAGCGGTTTGAGCTCCTACAATGAGCAGTTCTTC. Its translation is CSVAGTSGLSSYNEQFF. The chain combines TRBV29-1 with TRBJ2-1; 11 bases agree with TRBD2. CDR3 length: 17 amino acids. Germline CDR1 SQVTM, CDR2 ANQGSEA. J lost 0 bases, V lost 4 bases, and 8 bases had no gene match.

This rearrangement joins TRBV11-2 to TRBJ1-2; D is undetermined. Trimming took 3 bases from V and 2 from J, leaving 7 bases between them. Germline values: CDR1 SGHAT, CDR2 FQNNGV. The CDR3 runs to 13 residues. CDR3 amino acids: CASSLQKNYGYTF. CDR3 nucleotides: TGTGCCAGCAGCTTGCAGAAGAACTATGGCTACACCTTC.

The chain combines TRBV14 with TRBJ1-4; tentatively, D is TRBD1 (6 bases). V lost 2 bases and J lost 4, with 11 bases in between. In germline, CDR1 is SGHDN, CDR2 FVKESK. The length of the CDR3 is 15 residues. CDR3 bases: TGTGCCAGCAGCCAACGGGCAGGGGTTAATGAAAAACTGTTTTTT. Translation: CASSQRAGVNEKLFF.

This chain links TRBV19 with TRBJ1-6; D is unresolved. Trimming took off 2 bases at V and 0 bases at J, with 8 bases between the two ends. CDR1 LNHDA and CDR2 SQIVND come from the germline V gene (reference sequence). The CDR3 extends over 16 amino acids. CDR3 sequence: CASSITQSSYNSPLHF. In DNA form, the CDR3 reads TGTGCCAGTAGTATAACACAGAGCTCCTATAATTCACCCCTCCACTTT.

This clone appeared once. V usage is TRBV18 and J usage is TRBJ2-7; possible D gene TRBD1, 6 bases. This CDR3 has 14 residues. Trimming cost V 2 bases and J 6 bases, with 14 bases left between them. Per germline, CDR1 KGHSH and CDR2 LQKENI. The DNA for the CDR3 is TGTGCCAGCTCACCAGGGGTGACAGGAGGCGAGCAGTACTTC. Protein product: CASSPGVTGGEQYF.

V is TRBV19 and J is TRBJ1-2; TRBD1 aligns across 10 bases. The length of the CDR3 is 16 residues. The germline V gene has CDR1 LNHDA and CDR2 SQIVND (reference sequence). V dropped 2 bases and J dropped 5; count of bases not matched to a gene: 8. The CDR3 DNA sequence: TGTGCCAGTAGTATAATGGGGACAGGGGAGCGGTATGGCTACACCTTC. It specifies CASSIMGTGERYGYTF.

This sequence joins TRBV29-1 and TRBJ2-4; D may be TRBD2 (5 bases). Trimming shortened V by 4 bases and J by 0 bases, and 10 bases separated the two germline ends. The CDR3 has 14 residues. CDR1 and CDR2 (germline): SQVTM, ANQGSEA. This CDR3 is CSVVGGLAKNIQYF. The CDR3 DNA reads TGCAGCGTTGTAGGCGGACTAGCCAAAAACATTCAGTACTTC.

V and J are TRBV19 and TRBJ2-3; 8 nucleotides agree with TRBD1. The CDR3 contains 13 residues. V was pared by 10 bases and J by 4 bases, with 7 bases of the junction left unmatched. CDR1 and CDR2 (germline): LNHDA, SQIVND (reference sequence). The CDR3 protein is CATRTGTADTQYF. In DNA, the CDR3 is TGTGCCACAAGGACAGGGACGGCAGATACGCAGTATTTT.

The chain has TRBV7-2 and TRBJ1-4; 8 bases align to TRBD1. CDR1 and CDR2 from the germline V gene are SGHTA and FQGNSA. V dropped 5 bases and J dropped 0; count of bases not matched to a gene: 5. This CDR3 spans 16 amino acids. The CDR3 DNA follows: TGTGCCAGCAGCGGACAGGGTTATGCAACTAATGAAAAACTGTTTTTT. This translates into CASSGQGYATNEKLFF.

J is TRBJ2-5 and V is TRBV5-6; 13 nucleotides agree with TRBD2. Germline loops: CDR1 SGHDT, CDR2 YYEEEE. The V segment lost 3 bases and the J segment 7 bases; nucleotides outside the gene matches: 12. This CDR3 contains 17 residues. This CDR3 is CASSSGTSGDLMRTQYF. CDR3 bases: TGTGCCAGCAGCTCGGGGACTAGCGGGGACCTAATGAGGACCCAGTACTTC.